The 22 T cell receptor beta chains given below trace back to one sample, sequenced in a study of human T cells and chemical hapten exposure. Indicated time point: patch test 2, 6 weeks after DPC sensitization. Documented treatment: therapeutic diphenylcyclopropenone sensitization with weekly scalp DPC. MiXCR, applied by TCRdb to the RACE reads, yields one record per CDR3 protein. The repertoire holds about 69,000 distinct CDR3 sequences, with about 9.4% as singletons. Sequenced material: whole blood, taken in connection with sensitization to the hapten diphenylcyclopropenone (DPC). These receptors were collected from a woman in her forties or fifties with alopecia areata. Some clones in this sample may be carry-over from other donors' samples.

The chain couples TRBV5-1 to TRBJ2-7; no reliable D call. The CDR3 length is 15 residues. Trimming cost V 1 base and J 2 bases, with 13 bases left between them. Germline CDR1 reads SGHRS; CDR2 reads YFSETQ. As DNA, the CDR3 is TGCGCCAGCAGCTTGAGGGCAGCAGACCCCTACGAGCAGTACTTC. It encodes CASSLRAADPYEQYF.

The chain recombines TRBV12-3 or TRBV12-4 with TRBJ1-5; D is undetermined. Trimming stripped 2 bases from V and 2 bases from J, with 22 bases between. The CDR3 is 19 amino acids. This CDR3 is CASSLFPPTGLRGNQPQHF. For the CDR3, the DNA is TGTGCCAGCAGTTTATTTCCTCCCACCGGGCTTAGGGGCAATCAGCCCCAGCATTTT.

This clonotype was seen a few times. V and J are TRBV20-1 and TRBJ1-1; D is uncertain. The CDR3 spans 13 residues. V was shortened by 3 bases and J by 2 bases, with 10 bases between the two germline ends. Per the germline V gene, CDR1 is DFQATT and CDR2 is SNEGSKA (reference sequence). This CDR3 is CSASGFANTEAFF. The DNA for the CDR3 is TGCAGTGCTAGTGGATTTGCCAACACTGAAGCTTTCTTT.

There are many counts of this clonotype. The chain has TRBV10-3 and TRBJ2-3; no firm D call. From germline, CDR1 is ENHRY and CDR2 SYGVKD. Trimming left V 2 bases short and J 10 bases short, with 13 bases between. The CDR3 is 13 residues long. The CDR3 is CAISEGFPSAQYF. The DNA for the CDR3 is TGTGCCATCAGTGAGGGGTTCCCATCTGCGCAGTATTTT.

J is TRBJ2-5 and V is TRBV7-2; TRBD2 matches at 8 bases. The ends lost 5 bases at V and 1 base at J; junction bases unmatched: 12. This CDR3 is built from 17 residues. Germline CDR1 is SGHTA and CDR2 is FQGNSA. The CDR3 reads CASSNRGWAGGQETQYF. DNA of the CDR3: TGTGCCAGCAGCAATAGGGGCTGGGCGGGAGGCCAAGAGACCCAGTACTTC.

Here the CDR3 DNA reads TGTGCCAGCAGCTTAGGGGGGGCATTTAATCAGCCCCAGCATTTT. It yields the protein CASSLGGAFNQPQHF. The J gene is TRBJ1-5, the V gene TRBV11-3, with D tentatively TRBD1 (6 bases). Trimming removed 1 base from V and 4 bases from J, with 11 bases in between. This CDR3 is 15 amino acids long. Germline CDR1 SGHNT, CDR2 YENEEA.

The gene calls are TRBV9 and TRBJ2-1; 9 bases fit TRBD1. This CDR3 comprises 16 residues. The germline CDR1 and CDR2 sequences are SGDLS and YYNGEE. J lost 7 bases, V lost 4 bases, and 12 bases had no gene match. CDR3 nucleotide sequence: TGTGCCAGCAGCTTCAGAACGGACAGGGGCTGGAATGAGCAGTTCTTC. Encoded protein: CASSFRTDRGWNEQFF.

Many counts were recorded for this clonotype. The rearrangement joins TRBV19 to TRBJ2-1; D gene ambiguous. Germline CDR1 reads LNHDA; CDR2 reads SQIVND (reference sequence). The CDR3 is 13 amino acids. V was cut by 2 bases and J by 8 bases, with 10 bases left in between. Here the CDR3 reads CASSIRNVYEQFF. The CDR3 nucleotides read TGTGCCAGTAGTATAAGGAACGTCTATGAGCAGTTCTTC.

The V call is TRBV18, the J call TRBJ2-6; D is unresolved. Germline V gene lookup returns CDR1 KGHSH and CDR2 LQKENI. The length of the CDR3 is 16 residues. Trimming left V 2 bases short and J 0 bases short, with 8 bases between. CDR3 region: CASSPAGVSGANVLTF. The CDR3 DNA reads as TGTGCCAGCTCACCAGCAGGAGTCTCTGGGGCCAACGTCCTGACTTTC.

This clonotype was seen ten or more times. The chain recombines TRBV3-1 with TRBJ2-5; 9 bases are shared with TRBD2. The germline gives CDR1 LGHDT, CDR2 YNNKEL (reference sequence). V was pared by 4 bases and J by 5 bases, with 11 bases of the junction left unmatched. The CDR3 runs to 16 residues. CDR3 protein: CASSPSGASGRETQYF. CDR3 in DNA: TGTGCCAGCAGCCCTTCAGGAGCCAGCGGGAGGGAGACCCAGTACTTC.

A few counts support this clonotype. The CDR3 protein is CASRIGPLNLPNQPQHF. The CDR3 DNA is TGTGCCAGCAGAATCGGGCCCCTAAACTTGCCCAATCAGCCCCAGCATTTT. The V gene is TRBV6-2 or TRBV6-3, the J gene TRBJ1-5; D call uncertain. CDR3 length: 17 amino acids. The germline CDR1 and CDR2 sequences are MNHEY and SVGEGT. Trimming took off 6 bases at V and 3 bases at J, with 21 bases between the two ends.

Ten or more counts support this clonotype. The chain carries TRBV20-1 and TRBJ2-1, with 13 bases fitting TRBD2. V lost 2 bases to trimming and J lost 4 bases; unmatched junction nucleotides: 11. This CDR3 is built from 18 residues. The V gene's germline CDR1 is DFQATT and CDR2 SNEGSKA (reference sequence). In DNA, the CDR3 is TGCAGTGCTAGATTGTTGGGACTAGCGGGACTACAGTACAATGAGCAGTTCTTC. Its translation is CSARLLGLAGLQYNEQFF.

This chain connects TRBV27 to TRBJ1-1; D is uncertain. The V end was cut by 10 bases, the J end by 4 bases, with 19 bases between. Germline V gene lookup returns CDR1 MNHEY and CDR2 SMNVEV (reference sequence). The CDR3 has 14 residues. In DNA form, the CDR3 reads TGTGCCACAAGTTTAATGGGGAGAGGCACTGAAGCTTTCTTT. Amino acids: CATSLMGRGTEAFF.

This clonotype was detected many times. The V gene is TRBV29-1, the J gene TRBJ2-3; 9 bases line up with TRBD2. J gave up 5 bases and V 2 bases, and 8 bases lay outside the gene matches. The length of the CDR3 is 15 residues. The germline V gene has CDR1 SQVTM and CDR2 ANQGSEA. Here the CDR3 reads CSVESLAGYGDTQYF. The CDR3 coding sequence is TGCAGCGTTGAAAGCCTAGCGGGATATGGAGATACGCAGTATTTT.

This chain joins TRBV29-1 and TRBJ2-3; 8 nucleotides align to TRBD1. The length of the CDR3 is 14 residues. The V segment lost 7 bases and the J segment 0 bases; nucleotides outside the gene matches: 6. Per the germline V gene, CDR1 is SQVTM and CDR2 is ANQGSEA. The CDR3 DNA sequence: TGCAGCGGTCAACAGGGGGTCAGCACAGATACGCAGTATTTT. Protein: CSGQQGVSTDTQYF.

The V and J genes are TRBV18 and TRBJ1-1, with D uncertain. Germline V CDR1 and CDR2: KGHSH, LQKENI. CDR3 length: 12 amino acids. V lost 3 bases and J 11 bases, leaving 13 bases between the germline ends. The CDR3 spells CASSPESLGAFF. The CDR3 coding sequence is TGTGCCAGCTCACCGGAGAGTTTGGGGGCTTTCTTT.

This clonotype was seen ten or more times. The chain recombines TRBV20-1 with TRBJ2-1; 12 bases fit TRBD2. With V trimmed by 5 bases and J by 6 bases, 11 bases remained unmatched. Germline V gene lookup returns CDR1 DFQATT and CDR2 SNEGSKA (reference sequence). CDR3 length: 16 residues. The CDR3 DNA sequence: TGCAGTGCTCACACGCTAGCGGGAGGGTCTCTCAATGAGCAGTTCTTC. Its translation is CSAHTLAGGSLNEQFF.

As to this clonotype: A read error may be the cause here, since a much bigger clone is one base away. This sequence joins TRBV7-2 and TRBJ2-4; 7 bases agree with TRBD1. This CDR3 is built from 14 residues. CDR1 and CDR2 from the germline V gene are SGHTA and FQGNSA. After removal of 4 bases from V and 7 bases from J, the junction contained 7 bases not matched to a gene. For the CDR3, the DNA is TGTGCCAGCAGCTACGGGGACAGAAGGAACATTCAGTACTTC. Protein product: CASSYGDRRNIQYF.

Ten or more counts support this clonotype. CDR3 sequence reads: CASTGQTEKLFF. The CDR3 DNA is TGTGCCAGCACGGGTCAGACTGAAAAACTGTTTTTT. The V call is TRBV2, the J call TRBJ1-4; D is undetermined. The CDR3 sequence is 12 residues long. The V gene's germline CDR1 is SNHLY and CDR2 FYNNEI. V lost 7 bases, J lost 7 bases, and 10 bases lay in between. Full variable domain (rest looked up from reference TRBV2 and TRBJ1-4): EPEVTQTPSHQVTQMGQEVILRCVPISNHLYFYWYRQILGQKVEFLVSFYNNEISEKSEIFDDQFSVERPDGSNFTLKIRSTKLEDSAMYFCASTGQTEKLFFGSGTQLSVL.

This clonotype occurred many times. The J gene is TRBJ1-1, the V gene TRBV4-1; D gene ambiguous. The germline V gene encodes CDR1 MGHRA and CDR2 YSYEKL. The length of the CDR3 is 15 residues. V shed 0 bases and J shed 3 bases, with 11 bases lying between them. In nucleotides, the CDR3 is TGCGCCAGCAGCCAAGATCTACCTCGGGACACTGAAGCTTTCTTT. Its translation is CASSQDLPRDTEAFF.

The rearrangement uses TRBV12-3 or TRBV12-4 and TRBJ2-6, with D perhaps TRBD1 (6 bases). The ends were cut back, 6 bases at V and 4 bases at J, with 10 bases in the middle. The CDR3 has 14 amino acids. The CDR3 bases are TGTGCCAGCAGCGAAACAGGGGGGGCCAACGTCCTGACTTTC. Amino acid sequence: CASSETGGANVLTF.

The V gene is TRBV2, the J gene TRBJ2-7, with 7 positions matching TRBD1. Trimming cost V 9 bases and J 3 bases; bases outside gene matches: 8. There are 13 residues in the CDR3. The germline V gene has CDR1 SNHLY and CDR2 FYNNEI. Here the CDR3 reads CASVKGASYEQYF. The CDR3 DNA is TGTGCCAGTGTAAAGGGGGCTAGCTACGAGCAGTACTTC.